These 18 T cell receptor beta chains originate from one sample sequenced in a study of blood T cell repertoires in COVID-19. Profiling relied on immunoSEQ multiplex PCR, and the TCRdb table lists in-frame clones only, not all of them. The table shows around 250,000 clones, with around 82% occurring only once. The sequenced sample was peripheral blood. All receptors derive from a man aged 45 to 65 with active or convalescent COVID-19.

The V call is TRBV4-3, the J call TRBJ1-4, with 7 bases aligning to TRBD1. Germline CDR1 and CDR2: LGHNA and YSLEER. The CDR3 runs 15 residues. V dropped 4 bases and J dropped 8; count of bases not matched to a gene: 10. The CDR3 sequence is CASSLSGGGNEKLFF. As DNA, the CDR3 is TGCGCCAGCAGCCTCTCCGGAGGGGGCAACGAAAAACTGTTTTTT.

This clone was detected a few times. The CDR3 DNA sequence: TGTGCCAGCAGTTCCATCGCTAGCGGGGAGTACGAGCAGTACTTC. Translating it yields CASSSIASGEYEQYF. The chain uses TRBV27 and TRBJ2-7; TRBD2 matches at 9 bases. CDR1 and CDR2 from the germline V gene are MNHEY and SMNVEV (reference sequence). The CDR3 runs to 15 residues. Losses at the gene ends were 4 bases for V and 4 bases for J; bases not matched to a gene: 8.

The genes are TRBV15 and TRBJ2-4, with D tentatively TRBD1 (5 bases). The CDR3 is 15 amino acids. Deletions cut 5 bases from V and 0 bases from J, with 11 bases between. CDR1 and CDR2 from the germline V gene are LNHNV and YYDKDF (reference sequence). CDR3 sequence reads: CATSQGALAKNIQYF. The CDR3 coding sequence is TGTGCCACCAGCCAAGGGGCCCTAGCCAAAAACATTCAGTACTTC.

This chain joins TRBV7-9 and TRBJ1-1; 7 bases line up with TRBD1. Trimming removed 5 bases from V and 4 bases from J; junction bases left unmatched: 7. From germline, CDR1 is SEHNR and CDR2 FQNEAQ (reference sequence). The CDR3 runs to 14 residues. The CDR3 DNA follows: TGTGCCAGCAGCAAAGAAGGGGGCGGCACTGAAGCTTTCTTT. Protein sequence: CASSKEGGGTEAFF.

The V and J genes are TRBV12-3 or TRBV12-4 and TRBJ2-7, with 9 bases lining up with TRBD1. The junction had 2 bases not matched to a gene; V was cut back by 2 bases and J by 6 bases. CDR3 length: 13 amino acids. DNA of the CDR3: TGTGCCAGCAGTTTATCGGACAGGGGCGAGCAGTACTTC. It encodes CASSLSDRGEQYF.

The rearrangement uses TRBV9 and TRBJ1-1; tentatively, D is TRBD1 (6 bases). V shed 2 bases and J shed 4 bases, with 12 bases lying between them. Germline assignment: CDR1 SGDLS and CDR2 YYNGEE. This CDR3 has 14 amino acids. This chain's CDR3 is CASSVQGTGTEAFF. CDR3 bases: TGTGCCAGCAGCGTCCAGGGGACGGGCACTGAAGCTTTCTTT.

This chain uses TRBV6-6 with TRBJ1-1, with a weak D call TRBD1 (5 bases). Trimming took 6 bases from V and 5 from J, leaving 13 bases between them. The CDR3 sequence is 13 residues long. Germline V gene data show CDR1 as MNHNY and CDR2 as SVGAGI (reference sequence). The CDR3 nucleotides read TGTGCCAGCAGGGGTCGGGGGGGAACTGAAGCTTTCTTT. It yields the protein CASRGRGGTEAFF.

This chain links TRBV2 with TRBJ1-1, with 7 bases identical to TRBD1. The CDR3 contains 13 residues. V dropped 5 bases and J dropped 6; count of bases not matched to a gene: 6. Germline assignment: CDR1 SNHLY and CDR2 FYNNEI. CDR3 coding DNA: TGTGCCAGCAGTAGACAGGGAGTAGCTGAAGCTTTCTTT. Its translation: CASSRQGVAEAFF.

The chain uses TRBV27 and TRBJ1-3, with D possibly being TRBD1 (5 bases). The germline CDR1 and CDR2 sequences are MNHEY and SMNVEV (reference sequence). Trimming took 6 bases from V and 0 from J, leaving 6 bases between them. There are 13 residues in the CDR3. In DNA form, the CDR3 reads TGTGCCAGCAGGGACACCTCTGGAAACACCATATATTTT. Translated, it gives CASRDTSGNTIYF.

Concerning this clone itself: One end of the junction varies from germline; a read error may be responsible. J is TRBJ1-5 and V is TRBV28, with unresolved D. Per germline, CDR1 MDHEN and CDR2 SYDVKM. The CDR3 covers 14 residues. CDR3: CASSLQTSIQPQHF. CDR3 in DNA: TGTGCCAGCAGTTTGCAAACGAGCATTCAGCCCCAGCATTTT.

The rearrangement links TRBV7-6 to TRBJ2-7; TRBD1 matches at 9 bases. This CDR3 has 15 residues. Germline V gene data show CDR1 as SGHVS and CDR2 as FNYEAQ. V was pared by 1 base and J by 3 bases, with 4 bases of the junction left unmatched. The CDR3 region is CASSLGTGGSYEQYF. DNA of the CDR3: TGTGCCAGCAGCTTAGGCACAGGGGGCAGCTACGAGCAGTACTTC. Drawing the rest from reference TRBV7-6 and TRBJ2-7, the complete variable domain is GAGVSQSPRYKVTKRGQDVALRCDPISGHVSLYWYRQALGQGPEFLTYFNYEAQQDKSGLPNDRFSAERPEGSISTLTIQRTEQRDSAMYRCASSLGTGGSYEQYFGPGTRLTVT.

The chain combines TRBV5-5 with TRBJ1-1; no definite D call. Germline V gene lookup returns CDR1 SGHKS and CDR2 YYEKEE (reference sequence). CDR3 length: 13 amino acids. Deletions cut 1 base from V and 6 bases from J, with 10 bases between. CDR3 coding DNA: TGTGCCAGCAGCTTGTGGACTACAGCTGAAGCTTTCTTT. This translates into CASSLWTTAEAFF.

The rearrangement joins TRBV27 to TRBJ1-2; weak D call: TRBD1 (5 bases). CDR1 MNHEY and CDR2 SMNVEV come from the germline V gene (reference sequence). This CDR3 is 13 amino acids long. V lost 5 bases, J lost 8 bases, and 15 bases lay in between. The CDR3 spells CASSEWGGKGYTF. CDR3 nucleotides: TGTGCCAGCAGTGAGTGGGGGGGGAAAGGCTACACCTTC.

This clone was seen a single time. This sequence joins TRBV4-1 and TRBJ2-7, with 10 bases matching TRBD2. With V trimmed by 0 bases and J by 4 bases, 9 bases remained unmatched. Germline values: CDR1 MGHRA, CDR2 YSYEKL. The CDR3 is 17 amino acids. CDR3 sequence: CASSQDEAGGIAYEQYF. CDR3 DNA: TGCGCCAGCAGCCAAGATGAAGCGGGGGGGATCGCGTACGAGCAGTACTTC.

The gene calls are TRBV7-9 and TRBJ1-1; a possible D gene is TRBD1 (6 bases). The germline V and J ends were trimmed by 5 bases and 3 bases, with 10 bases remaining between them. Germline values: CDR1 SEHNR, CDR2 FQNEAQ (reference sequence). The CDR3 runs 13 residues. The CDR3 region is CASSPPGDTEAFF. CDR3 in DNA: TGTGCCAGCAGCCCCCCAGGGGACACTGAAGCTTTCTTT.

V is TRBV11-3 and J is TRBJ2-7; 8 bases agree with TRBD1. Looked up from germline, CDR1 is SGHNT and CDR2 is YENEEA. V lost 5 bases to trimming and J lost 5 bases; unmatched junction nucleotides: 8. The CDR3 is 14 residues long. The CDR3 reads CASSAGQGNHEQYF. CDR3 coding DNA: TGTGCCAGCAGCGCCGGACAGGGAAATCACGAGCAGTACTTC.

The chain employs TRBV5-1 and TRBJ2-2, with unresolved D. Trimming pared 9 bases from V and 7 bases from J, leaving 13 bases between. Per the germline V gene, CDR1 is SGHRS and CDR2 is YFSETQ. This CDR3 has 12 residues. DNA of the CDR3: TGCGCCATCCTCAGCCCGGGCGGGGAGCTGTTTTTT. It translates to CAILSPGGELFF. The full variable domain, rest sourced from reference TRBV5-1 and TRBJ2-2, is KAGVTQTPRYLIKTRGQQVTLSCSPISGHRSVSWYQQTPGQGLQFLFEYFSETQRNKGNFPGRFSGRQFSNSRSEMNVSTLELGDSALYLCAILSPGGELFFGEGSRLTVL.

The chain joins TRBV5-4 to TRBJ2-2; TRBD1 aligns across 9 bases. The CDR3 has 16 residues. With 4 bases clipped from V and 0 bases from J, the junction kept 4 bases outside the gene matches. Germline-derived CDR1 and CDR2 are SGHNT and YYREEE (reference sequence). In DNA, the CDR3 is TGTGCCAGCAGCCAGGGACAGGGAACGAACACCGGGGAGCTGTTTTTT. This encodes CASSQGQGTNTGELFF.